The present TCR beta chain was sequenced within a study of post-analysis software for immune sequencing data (dated by TCRdb to about 2015). A note on the overall study: Recorded disease courses included relapsing-remitting, secondary progressive and progressive-relapsing multiple sclerosis, with some patients lacking subtype annotation. A subset of samples was prepared in parallel using single-end sample barcoding, then pooled and co-amplified after Illumina adapter ligation. Patient repertoires were compared against 11 previously published healthy control repertoires from donors aged 6 to 25 years. Broad study findings and their caveats: Direct clustering with F measure showed strong co-clustering of samples prepared in the same batch, prompting a batch-effect correction. Multiple sclerosis patients had significantly lower normalized Chao1 diversity than controls, a result that suggests substantial peripheral T-cell clonal expansion. Patients showed significantly higher frequencies than controls for a few TRBV segments, among them TRBV5-6, TRBV5-1 and TRBV20-1. The multiple sclerosis patient group was slightly younger than the control group.

The CDR3 numbers 15 residues from cysteine through phenylalanine. The DNA shown is the 45-base CDR3, in frame from base 1. According to the germline V gene, CDR1 reads SGHDT and CDR2 reads YYEEEE. The germline ends are 19 bases apart after V is trimmed by 5 bases and J by 5 bases. TCR beta repertoires were profiled from peripheral blood of 13 young patients with multiple sclerosis to demonstrate the VDJtools post-analysis software. The multiple sclerosis patients were children and adolescents ranging in age from roughly 6 to 16 years. Note on this clonotype: This receptor's antigen is unknown. No much larger clone is present one base from it, and per-base qualities are unavailable.

Receptor libraries were prepared by PCR. Data came from an Illumina HiSeq 2500. To reduce PCR and sequencing biases, unique molecular identifiers were built into the TCR beta cDNA libraries. About 500,000 cDNA molecules were obtained for every 1 to 10 million input T cells, so each molecule roughly corresponded to one T cell. The patient libraries were prepared and sequenced with the same protocol used for the earlier healthy control dataset. Within a given batch, samples were prepared together, multiplexed and sequenced on the same HiSeq lane. The authors' pipeline ran thus. Raw barcoded reads were processed with MIGEC, discarding single-read molecular identifier groups before consensus assembly and CDR3 extraction. Clonotype tables were post-analysed with VDJtools, and diversity was normalized by down-sampling all datasets to the smallest sample size. In repertoire overlap clustering, CDR3 amino acid sequences, but not nucleotide sequences, were matched to correct batch-related cross-sample contamination. The public reads were reprocessed in TCRdb via fastp at Q25 and MiXCR, keeping in-frame beta chains. All rows with the same CDR3 protein become a single entry with the most common DNA and genes. For this entry, the V and J calls and clone size follow TCRdb and not the study's own pipeline. The sample profile shows about 540,000 distinct CDR3 sequences; 34% of them were found once. About 5.6% of the sample comes from the top ten.

This receptor was taken from a girl aged 2 to 17 with multiple sclerosis. The source material was blood. The rearrangement combines TRBV5-6 with TRBJ2-5; perhaps TRBD2 is the D gene, with 6 bases matching. The nucleotides read TGTGCCAGCAGGGGGGACTCGAGGGGTTTGGAGACCCAGTACTTC. Its protein is CASRGDSRGLETQYF.